The present entry profiles one T cell receptor beta chain with its context. Antigen specificity is unknown. This specimen comes from a study of shared clonotypes between healthy human individuals. Study as a whole: CD8 memory received one plate per donor, CD8 naive two, CD4 memory three and CD4 naive three.

Negatively enriched CD4+ T cells were divided by CD45RA into naive and memory. Notes on the study in general: Read depth was anticipated to influence clonotype sharing among donors.

In the original analysis: ImmunoSEQ junction-only sequences lacked quality scores, so their filtering differed. Some clones are missing from TCRdb's copy, which holds only in-frame ones; the method was immunoSEQ multiplex PCR. V, J and clone size derive from that table, while D and trimming were established from the DNA sequence. The top ten clones hold roughly 0.13% of a sample with more than 2 million clones, approximately 94% of them seen once. The clonotype originates from a man aged 18-30 years in good health. Sequencing input: naive CD4+ T cells sorted from blood. Subset given: CD45RA+ positively selected.

As DNA, the CDR3 is TGTGCCAGCAGCGGATTAGGGGGAAGAGATACGCAGTATTTT. It translates to CASSGLGGRDTQYF. J is TRBJ2-3 and V is TRBV6-1; D possibly corresponds to TRBD1 (6 bases). V gave up 6 bases and J gave up 5 bases, with 15 bases separating them. Germline V gene data show CDR1 as MNHNS and CDR2 as SASEGT. The CDR3 runs 14 residues.